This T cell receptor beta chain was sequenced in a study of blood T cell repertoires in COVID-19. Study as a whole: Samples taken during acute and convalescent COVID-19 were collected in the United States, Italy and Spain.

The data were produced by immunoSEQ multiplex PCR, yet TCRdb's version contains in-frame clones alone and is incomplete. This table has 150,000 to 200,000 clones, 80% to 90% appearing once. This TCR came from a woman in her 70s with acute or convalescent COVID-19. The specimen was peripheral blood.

The CDR3 coding sequence is TGTGCCAGCAGTTTTGACGGGGTCTACGAGCAGTACTTC. Translated: CASSFDGVYEQYF. This sequence joins TRBV12-3 or TRBV12-4 and TRBJ2-7; weak D call: TRBD2 (5 bases). Trimming left V 3 bases short and J 3 bases short, with 9 bases between. The CDR3 totals 13 residues.